This entry lists 18 T cell receptor beta chains sequenced from one sample in a study of blood T cells in healthy people across ages. Using a J-beta primer mix together with a sample-barcoded 5' primer, a second PCR was run for roughly 7 to 11 cycles. TCRdb re-called the 5' RACE reads with MiXCR, one entry per CDR3 protein. The table records 650,000 to 700,000 distinct CDR3 sequences, roughly half of them present only once. What was sequenced was blood. The receptors derive from a woman aged 80 or older in good health.

This chain joins TRBV28 and TRBJ2-1; no reliable D call. The CDR3 loop spans 16 amino acids. V was clipped by 5 bases and J by 0 bases, with 14 bases between them. Germline-derived CDR1 and CDR2 are MDHEN and SYDVKM. The CDR3 DNA sequence: TGTGCCAGCAGTGCCCCCCCGCTGAGCTCCTACAATGAGCAGTTCTTC. It specifies CASSAPPLSSYNEQFF.

This clonotype was counted ten times or more. The gene calls are TRBV2 and TRBJ2-4; D is possibly TRBD1 (5 bases). CDR1 and CDR2 from the germline V gene are SNHLY and FYNNEI. The CDR3 spans 16 residues. The V end lost 3 bases, the J end lost 6 bases, and 18 bases lay between the germline ends. The CDR3 loop reads CASSDGAPGRGNIQYF. The DNA of the CDR3 is TGTGCCAGCAGTGATGGGGCGCCAGGGCGTGGAAACATTCAGTACTTC.

This chain links TRBV28 with TRBJ2-1, with unresolved D. V was pared by 7 bases and J by 0 bases, with 10 bases between. The CDR3 is made up of 14 amino acids. Germline lookup yields CDR1 MDHEN and CDR2 SYDVKM. The CDR3 reads CASNVDISYNEQFF. In nucleotides, the CDR3 is TGTGCCAGCAATGTAGACATCTCCTACAATGAGCAGTTCTTC.

This chain links TRBV20-1 with TRBJ1-1, with TRBD1 matching over 8 bases. This CDR3 has 13 residues. The trim removed 2 bases at V and 4 bases at J, leaving 3 bases unmatched. Germline-derived CDR1 and CDR2 are DFQATT and SNEGSKA (reference sequence). The CDR3 DNA is TGCAGTGCTAGATCCACAGGGGGCACTGAAGCTTTCTTT. The encoded protein is CSARSTGGTEAFF.

This clonotype was seen a single time. A much more abundant neighbour one base away suggests this may be a read error. This rearrangement joins TRBV3-1 to TRBJ1-4; no reliable D call. Germline values: CDR1 LGHDT, CDR2 YNNKEL (reference sequence). The length of the CDR3 is 16 residues. The CDR3 DNA sequence: TGTGCCGGCAGCCAGCCAACAACCGCAACTAATGAAAAACTGTTTTTT. Encoded protein: CAGSQPTTATNEKLFF.

The rearrangement uses TRBV20-1 and TRBJ1-1, with 9 bases lining up with TRBD1. Germline V gene sequence: CDR1 DFQATT, CDR2 SNEGSKA (reference sequence). V gave up 5 bases and J gave up 4 bases; unmatched junction bases: 5. CDR3 size: 13 residues. The CDR3 sequence is CSARTGGPTEAFF. CDR3 sequence (DNA): TGCAGTGCTCGAACAGGGGGCCCCACTGAAGCTTTCTTT.

V and J are TRBV29-1 and TRBJ2-1, with a possible D match to TRBD1 (5 bases). Germline values: CDR1 SQVTM, CDR2 ANQGSEA. The CDR3 runs 14 residues. V dropped 6 bases and J dropped 4 bases, with 16 bases sitting between them. The CDR3 sequence is CSVPVAQGYNEQFF. CDR3 in DNA: TGCAGCGTCCCCGTTGCCCAGGGATACAATGAGCAGTTCTTC.

The gene calls are TRBV20-1 and TRBJ1-2; a weak D match, TRBD1 (6 bases). The CDR3 sequence is 14 residues long. Germline V CDR1 and CDR2: DFQATT, SNEGSKA (reference sequence). V lost 3 bases to trimming and J lost 4 bases, with 15 bases between them. The CDR3 sequence: CSASSGGASYGYTF. Written as DNA, the CDR3 is TGCAGTGCTAGTTCGGGGGGCGCAAGCTATGGCTACACCTTC.

This clonotype has a handful of counts. V usage is TRBV20-1 and J usage is TRBJ2-7, with 10 positions matching TRBD2. With 0 bases clipped from V and 5 bases from J, the junction kept 10 bases outside the gene matches. The germline gives CDR1 DFQATT, CDR2 SNEGSKA (reference sequence). The CDR3 totals 16 residues. CDR3 sequence: CSARDMAASGSNEQYF. CDR3 bases: TGCAGTGCTAGAGATATGGCGGCTAGCGGGAGCAACGAGCAGTACTTC.

The chain links TRBV18 to TRBJ2-5; no clear D. The V end was cut by 2 bases, the J end by 1 base, with 8 bases between. Germline V gives CDR1 KGHSH, CDR2 LQKENI. CDR3 length: 14 amino acids. CDR3 bases: TGTGCCAGCTCACCAAATCCTCTCCAAGAGACCCAGTACTTC. Its protein product is CASSPNPLQETQYF.

The chain has TRBV20-1 and TRBJ2-5; 11 bases align to TRBD1. The CDR3 sequence is 15 residues long. CDR1 is DFQATT and CDR2 is SNEGSKA in the germline V gene (reference sequence). Trimming took 5 bases from V and 11 from J; bases not matched to a gene: 16. The CDR3 loop reads CSAELPGQGVGEQYF. CDR3 nucleotide sequence: TGCAGTGCTGAACTCCCGGGACAGGGGGTCGGTGAGCAGTACTTC.

V usage is TRBV29-1 and J usage is TRBJ2-6; 9 nucleotides align to TRBD1. Germline lookup yields CDR1 SQVTM and CDR2 ANQGSEA. Trimming removed 5 bases from V and 2 bases from J; junction bases left unmatched: 7. The length of the CDR3 is 16 residues. This chain's CDR3 is CSVSPGQGPGANVLTF. The CDR3 nucleotides read TGCAGCGTTTCTCCGGGACAGGGACCTGGGGCCAACGTCCTGACTTTC.

Regarding this clonotype: A much larger clone is a single base away; this may be a read error. The genes are TRBV5-1 and TRBJ2-1, with a tentative D call TRBD2 (7 bases). CDR3 length: 15 residues. Germline V CDR1 and CDR2: SGHRS, YFSETQ. Trimming took 2 bases from V and 7 from J, leaving 16 bases between them. CDR3 amino acids: CASSFIRGAFNEQFF. The CDR3 coding sequence is TGCGCCAGCAGCTTTATCCGGGGGGCTTTTAATGAGCAGTTCTTC.

The CDR3 coding sequence is TGTGCCATCAGTGGTTCCGGGGCCAACGTCCTGACTTTC. Amino acid sequence: CAISGSGANVLTF. The chain couples TRBV10-3 to TRBJ2-6; D is unresolved. Germline CDR1 reads ENHRY; CDR2 reads SYGVKD. The germline V and J ends were trimmed by 4 bases and 4 bases, with 5 bases remaining between them. The CDR3 length is 13 residues.

J is TRBJ1-1 and V is TRBV20-1; no clear D gene. This CDR3 has 15 amino acids. V was shortened by 6 bases and J by 1 base, with 18 bases between the two germline ends. The germline gives CDR1 DFQATT, CDR2 SNEGSKA (reference sequence). The CDR3 sequence is CSAPTKGSANTEAFF. The CDR3 DNA follows: TGCAGTGCCCCAACCAAGGGTTCAGCGAACACTGAAGCTTTCTTT.

The rearrangement joins TRBV6-6 to TRBJ2-1, with D possibly TRBD1 on 5 matching bases. The germline CDR1 and CDR2 sequences are MNHNY and SVGAGI (reference sequence). The CDR3 sequence is 13 residues long. V shed 2 bases and J shed 10 bases, with 12 bases lying between them. The CDR3 DNA follows: TGTGCCAGCAGTTACGGGGCTCCCTCAGAGCAGTTCTTC. Its protein product is CASSYGAPSEQFF.

The chain recombines TRBV12-3 or TRBV12-4 with TRBJ1-3, with a tentative D call TRBD1 (6 bases). The CDR3 is 17 residues long. The V end was cut by 4 bases, the J end by 0 bases, with 16 bases between. The CDR3 DNA is TGTGCCAGCAGTTCCCCAAACAGGGTTTTCTCTGGAAACACCATATATTTT. It specifies CASSSPNRVFSGNTIYF.

This chain links TRBV19 with TRBJ1-2, with D tentatively TRBD1 (5 bases). The CDR3 loop spans 15 amino acids. V was clipped by 8 bases and J by 0 bases, with 16 bases between them. CDR1 LNHDA and CDR2 SQIVND come from the germline V gene (reference sequence). For the CDR3, the DNA is TGTGCCAGTCAAGGGGTCGGTGAAACTAACTATGGCTACACCTTC. Residues: CASQGVGETNYGYTF.